These T cell receptor beta chains were read from a single sample in a study of T cell changes during pregnancy in multiple sclerosis. TCRdb's copy holds only in-frame clones and misses some; the assay was immunoSEQ multiplex PCR. The sample has 60,000 to 75,000 clones; under 95% are singletons. The sequencing used CD8+ T cells from peripheral blood mononuclear cells, collected in the second trimester of pregnancy. These receptors were collected from a female donor with multiple sclerosis, enrolled in a pregnancy study. CDR3s include the opening cysteine and the closing phenylalanine or tryptophan. Fields, in order: CDR3 length, clone size, D gene, V gene, J gene, CDR3 protein, CDR3 DNA. The D gene is left open where the match is weak. Rows give clone size only sometimes, using once, few, many, or a class for an expanded clone.

>12|.|.|TRBV27|TRBJ2-7
CASRTRAGEQYF
TGTGCCAGCAGGACCAGGGCTGGCGAGCAGTACTTC
>17|.|TRBD2|TRBV9|TRBJ2-7
CASSVARLAGGPDEQYF
TGTGCCAGCAGCGTAGCTAGGCTAGCGGGAGGTCCGGACGAGCAGTACTTC
>13|.|.|TRBV30|TRBJ1-2
CAWTYSRGGGYTF
TGTGCCTGGACCTACTCACGGGGGGGTGGCTACACCTTC
>11|.|TRBD2|TRBV20-1|TRBJ2-1
CSARREREQFF
TGCAGTGCTCGGCGGGAGAGGGAGCAGTTCTTC
>14|once|TRBD1|TRBV4-3|TRBJ2-7
CASSQQGYSYEQYF
TGCGCCAGCAGTCAACAGGGGTACTCCTACGAGCAGTACTTC
>15|.|.|TRBV30|TRBJ1-1
CAWSGPDSLYAEAFF
TGTGCCTGGAGCGGACCGGACAGCCTATACGCTGAAGCTTTCTTT
>19|.|TRBD2|TRBV6-4|TRBJ2-7
CASSKPGLADSLSSYEQYF
TGTGCCAGCAGTAAACCGGGACTAGCAGACTCTTTGAGCTCCTACGAGCAGTACTTC
>17|.|TRBD2|TRBV4-1|TRBJ2-1
CASSEGGLAGDYNEQFF
TGCGCCAGCAGCGAAGGGGGACTAGCGGGAGACTACAATGAGCAGTTCTTC
>15|.|TRBD1|TRBV15|TRBJ2-7
CATSREGTGAYEQYF
TGTGCCACCAGCAGAGAAGGGACAGGGGCTTACGAGCAGTACTTC
>13|.|TRBD2|TRBV5-1|TRBJ2-7
CASRLAGGPEQYF
TGCGCCAGCAGATTAGCGGGAGGGCCCGAGCAGTACTTC
>14|.|.|TRBV2|TRBJ2-1
CASSEPDSYNEQFF
TGTGCCAGCAGTGAACCGGACAGCTACAATGAGCAGTTCTTC
>17|.|.|TRBV5-1|TRBJ2-5
CASSLSTATGTQETQYF
TGCGCCAGCAGCCTCTCTACGGCTACAGGCACACAAGAGACCCAGTACTTC
>12|.|.|TRBV27|TRBJ1-2
CASSLPGKGYTF
TGTGCCAGCAGTTTACCGGGTAAAGGCTACACCTTC
>15|.|.|TRBV19|TRBJ2-7
CASSMAAQGGYEQYF
TGTGCCAGTAGTATGGCCGCGCAGGGCGGCTACGAGCAGTACTTC
>16|.|.|TRBV13|TRBJ2-7
CASSLGRVPLPYEQYF
TGTGCCAGCAGCTTGGGCAGGGTACCGCTTCCCTACGAGCAGTACTTC
>15|.|TRBD2|TRBV19|TRBJ2-7
CASSMGGLNRYEQYF
TGTGCCAGTAGTATGGGAGGGCTCAACCGCTACGAGCAGTACTTC
>11|.|.|TRBV4-1|TRBJ2-5
CASGPGQTQYF
TGCGCCAGCGGGCCCGGTCAGACCCAGTACTTC
>15|.|TRBD1|TRBV29-1|TRBJ2-7
CSVAGTGGPEYEQYF
TGCAGCGTAGCCGGGACAGGGGGTCCCGAATACGAGCAGTACTTC
>12|.|.|TRBV9|TRBJ2-1
CASSPSAGEQFF
TGTGCCAGCAGCCCCTCCGCCGGTGAGCAGTTCTTC
>13|.|.|TRBV12-5|TRBJ2-2
CASGSQNTGELFF
TGTGCTAGTGGTTCCCAGAACACCGGGGAGCTGTTTTTT
>14|.|.|TRBV7-9|TRBJ1-4
CASSFRTADEKLFF
TGTGCCAGCAGCTTCCGGACAGCAGATGAAAAACTGTTTTTT
>12|.|.|TRBV5-4|TRBJ2-1
CASGERVGEQFF
TGTGCCAGCGGGGAGAGGGTTGGTGAGCAGTTCTTC
>16|.|TRBD1|TRBV7-9|TRBJ2-7
CASSSPLSKQGLVQYF
TGTGCCAGCAGCTCCCCCCTGTCCAAACAGGGGTTAGTGCAGTACTTC
>14|once|.|TRBV9|TRBJ1-5
CASSVRSTGEPQHF
TGTGCCAGCAGCGTAAGAAGTACGGGGGAGCCCCAGCATTTT
>13|.|.|TRBV5-6|TRBJ2-5
CASSLGGLLEQYF
TGTGCCAGCAGCTTGGGGGGGCTTTTGGAGCAGTACTTC
>21|.|TRBD2|TRBV4-2|TRBJ2-1
CASSQDSSRLAGGQSYNEQFF
TGTGCCAGCAGCCAAGATTCGTCGAGACTAGCGGGAGGGCAGTCCTACAATGAGCAGTTCTTC